These 9 T cell receptor beta chains share one sample of origin, sequenced in a study of blood T cells in healthy people across ages. With a J-beta primer mix and a sample-barcoded 5' primer, a second PCR ran about 7 to 12 cycles. Via MiXCR, TCRdb re-called the 5' RACE reads, giving one row per CDR3 protein. The sample includes some 760,000 distinct CDR3 sequences, roughly 25% of them seen just once. These data are also associated with another study on T cells of mothers and their children.

The specimen was blood. The receptors derive from a boy younger than 18 in good health.

The chain carries TRBV19 and TRBJ1-2, with D perhaps matching TRBD1 (6 bases). Germline V gene data show CDR1 as LNHDA and CDR2 as SQIVND (reference sequence). CDR3 length: 14 amino acids. V lost 4 bases to trimming and J lost 0 bases, with 9 bases between them. The CDR3 DNA reads TGTGCCAGTAGTACCCGGACAGCTAACTATGGCTACACCTTC. This sequence encodes CASSTRTANYGYTF.

The V gene is TRBV24-1, the J gene TRBJ1-1, with TRBD1 matching 8 bases. V was pared by 7 bases and J by 5 bases, with 8 bases of the junction left unmatched. Germline CDR1 reads KGHDR; CDR2 reads SFDVKD. This CDR3 has 14 amino acids. CDR3 coding DNA: TGTGCCACCAGGGGCAGGGGGCTATTGACTGAAGCTTTCTTT. This gives the protein CATRGRGLLTEAFF.

This clonotype was seen a few times. The rearrangement links TRBV11-3 to TRBJ2-7, with D perhaps matching TRBD2 (6 bases). CDR3 size: 14 residues. The germline V and J ends were trimmed by 1 base and 3 bases, with 10 bases remaining between them. Germline assignment: CDR1 SGHNT and CDR2 YENEEA. The CDR3 DNA follows: TGTGCCAGCAGCTTAGGGGGGGATAACTACGAGCAGTACTTC. Its translation is CASSLGGDNYEQYF.

The V call is TRBV20-1, the J call TRBJ2-1; D is unresolved. Germline V gene lookup returns CDR1 DFQATT and CDR2 SNEGSKA (reference sequence). CDR3 length: 14 amino acids. The V end was cut by 0 bases, the J end by 10 bases, with 16 bases between. CDR3 amino acids: CSARERKALREQFF. DNA for the CDR3: TGCAGTGCTAGAGAGCGGAAAGCTCTGAGAGAGCAGTTCTTC.

This clonotype is a singleton in its sample. The rearrangement uses TRBV3-1 and TRBJ1-2; D may be TRBD1 (6 bases). V lost 0 bases, J lost 8 bases, and 16 bases lay in between. The CDR3 is made up of 15 amino acids. The V gene's germline CDR1 is LGHDT and CDR2 YNNKEL (reference sequence). The CDR3 is CASSQDHVGGGGYTF. CDR3 nucleotide sequence: TGTGCCAGCAGCCAAGATCACGTCGGGGGCGGAGGCTACACCTTC. The full variable domain, with the rest looked up from reference TRBV3-1 and TRBJ1-2, is DTAVSQTPKYLVTQMGNDKSIKCEQNLGHDTMYWYKQDSKKFLKIMFSYNNKELIINETVPNRFSPKSPDKAHLNLHINSLELGDSAVYFCASSQDHVGGGGYTFGSGTRLTVV.

This chain uses TRBV6-2 or TRBV6-3 with TRBJ2-5; D is possibly TRBD1 or TRBD2 (5 bases each). V was pared by 2 bases and J by 1 base, with 14 bases between. The V gene's germline CDR1 is MNHEY and CDR2 SVGEGT. This CDR3 is 16 amino acids long. The CDR3 protein is CASSYTKGRIQETQYF. CDR3 in DNA: TGTGCCAGCAGTTACACCAAGGGACGGATCCAAGAGACCCAGTACTTC.

The chain links TRBV29-1 to TRBJ2-5; 7 nucleotides line up with TRBD1. The germline CDR1 and CDR2 sequences are SQVTM and ANQGSEA. This CDR3 contains 13 residues. V dropped 7 bases and J dropped 1; count of bases not matched to a gene: 6. The CDR3 sequence: CSAGQVLQETQYF. The CDR3 nucleotides read TGCAGCGCTGGACAGGTCCTCCAAGAGACCCAGTACTTC.

The V gene is TRBV6-2 or TRBV6-3, the J gene TRBJ2-7; D gene uncertain. Between the trimmed V and J ends, which lost 0 bases and 1 base, there was a span of 10 bases. The V gene's germline CDR1 is MNHEY and CDR2 SVGEGT. This CDR3 region has 15 residues. CDR3 coding DNA: TGTGCCAGCAGTTACTCGGCAGTAGGGTCCTACGAGCAGTACTTC. Protein: CASSYSAVGSYEQYF.

This clonotype was counted between two and nine times. The chain combines TRBV28 with TRBJ1-2; TRBD1 matches at 7 bases. The CDR3 is 13 residues long. The germline gives CDR1 MDHEN, CDR2 SYDVKM. The V and J ends lost 4 bases and 8 bases, in that order; junction bases with no gene match: 7. The CDR3 protein is CASSSTGIFGYTF. The DNA of the CDR3 is TGTGCCAGCAGTTCGACAGGGATCTTCGGCTACACCTTC.